This T cell receptor (beta chain) appears in the sequencing data of a study of blood T cell repertoires in COVID-19 (dated by TCRdb to the early 2020s). For context, the study as a whole: Collaborator samples came from the United States, Italy and Spain and covered acute and convalescent phases of COVID-19. The prospective study material was composed of cDNA or gDNA derived from T cells, B-cell-depleted T cells, or PBMCs. The dataset comprised deeply sampled blood TCRbeta repertoires from subjects exposed to, actively infected with, or recovered from COVID-19. The repertoires were released in a freely available public database intended as a resource for research on the immune response to SARS-CoV-2. The samples were drawn from two sources: the first 160 participants of the ongoing ImmuneRACE study, and fewer than 1,500 subjects contributed by 6 global collaborators. Nearly every sample came with metadata listing a de-identified subject ID, COVID-19 status, age in years and sex. HLA class I and class II types, where available, came from metadata supplied by the sample provider rather than from assay-based typing.

In the case of this clone: No cognate antigen has been identified for it. No base qualities exist here, and no much larger clone lies one base off it.

TCRbeta CDR3 regions were amplified from genomic DNA using the immunoSEQ Assay, a bias-controlled multiplex PCR. The authors processed their data as follows. Within the assay, amplification of reference gene primers was used to estimate how many nucleated cells each sample contained. To quantify the absolute abundance of each unique TCRbeta CDR3 rearrangement, sequence reads were collapsed and filtered. For each sample, productive Simpson clonality was calculated as the square root of Simpson's diversity index over productive rearrangements. The table was pulled from immuneACCESS by TCRdb, which kept in-frame rearrangements only. Such tables lose some clones; where checked, under half of the loss comes from unresolved V genes, and the rest has no known cause. That table supplies the V and J calls and clone size; D and trimming were determined from the DNA. In this sample the table shows tens of thousands of clones, around four fifths of which occur a single time. The top ten constitute about 1.9% of the sample.

Paper-wide results and their limitations: The quantity of clinical and demographic metadata differed by source and by participant and was supplied without curation.

Trimming leaves V shorter by 3 bases and J shorter by 8 bases, with the junction holding 12 bases beyond the gene matches. The CDR3 holds 15 amino acids from the cysteine to the phenylalanine. The DNA shown is the 45-base CDR3, in frame from base 1. The germline V gene yields MGHRA for CDR1 and YSYEKL for CDR2. Whole blood was collected in K2EDTA tubes by collaborating institutions according to the institutions' own protocols. For TCRbeta analysis, collaborator samples were shipped as frozen whole blood, as isolated PBMCs, or as DNA extracted from either sample type. The sample was peripheral blood. This receptor was identified in a woman aged 55-69 years with acute or convalescent COVID-19. The chain couples TRBV4-1 to TRBJ1-2; 7 middle bases align to TRBD1. The bases read TGCGCCAGCAGCCACCAACAGGGGACCTTATCGGGCTACACCTTC. Translated, this gives CASSHQQGTLSGYTF.